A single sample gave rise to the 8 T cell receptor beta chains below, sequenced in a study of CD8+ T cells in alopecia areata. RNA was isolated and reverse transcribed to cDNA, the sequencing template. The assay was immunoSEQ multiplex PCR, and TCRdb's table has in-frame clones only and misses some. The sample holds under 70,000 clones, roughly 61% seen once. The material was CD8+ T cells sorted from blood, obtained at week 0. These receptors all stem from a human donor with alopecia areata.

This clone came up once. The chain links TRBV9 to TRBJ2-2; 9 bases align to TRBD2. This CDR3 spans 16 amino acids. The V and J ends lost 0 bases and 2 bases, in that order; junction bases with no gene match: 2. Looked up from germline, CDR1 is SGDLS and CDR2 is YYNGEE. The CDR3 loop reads CASSVGTSVNTGELFF. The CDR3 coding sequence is TGTGCCAGCAGCGTAGGGACTAGCGTTAACACCGGGGAGCTGTTTTTT.

The CDR3 DNA is TGTGCCACCAGCAGAGTGGGGGATGGCTACACCTTC. Translating it yields CATSRVGDGYTF. The rearrangement uses TRBV15 and TRBJ1-2; tentative D call: TRBD1 (5 bases). Per germline, CDR1 LNHNV and CDR2 YYDKDF (reference sequence). Trimming removed 1 base from V and 6 bases from J, with 6 bases in between. The CDR3 length is 12 residues.

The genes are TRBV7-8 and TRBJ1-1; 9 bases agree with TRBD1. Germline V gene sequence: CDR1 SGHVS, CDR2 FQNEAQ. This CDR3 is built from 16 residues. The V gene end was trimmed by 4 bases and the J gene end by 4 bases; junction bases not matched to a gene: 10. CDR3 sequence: CASSWDTGGPGTEAFF. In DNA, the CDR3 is TGTGCCAGCAGCTGGGACACAGGGGGCCCTGGCACTGAAGCTTTCTTT.

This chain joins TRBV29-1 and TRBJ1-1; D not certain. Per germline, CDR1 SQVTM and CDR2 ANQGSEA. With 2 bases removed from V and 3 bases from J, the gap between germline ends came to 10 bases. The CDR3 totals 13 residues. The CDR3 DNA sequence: TGCAGCGTTGAAACACCCGGGGACACTGAAGCTTTCTTT. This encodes CSVETPGDTEAFF.

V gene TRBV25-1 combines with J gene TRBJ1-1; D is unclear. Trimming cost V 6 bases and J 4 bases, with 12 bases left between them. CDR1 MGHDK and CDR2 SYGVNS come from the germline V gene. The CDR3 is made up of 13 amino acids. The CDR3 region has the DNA TGTGCCAGCAGCCTAGTGGTAGGCACTGAAGCTTTCTTT. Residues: CASSLVVGTEAFF.

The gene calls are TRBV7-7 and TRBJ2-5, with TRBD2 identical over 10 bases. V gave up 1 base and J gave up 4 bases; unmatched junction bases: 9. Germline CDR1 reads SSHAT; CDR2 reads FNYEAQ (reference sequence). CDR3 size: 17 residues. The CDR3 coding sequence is TGTGCCAGCAGCTTAGGTTTGAGGGCTAGCGGGAGAGAGACCCAGTACTTC. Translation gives CASSLGLRASGRETQYF.

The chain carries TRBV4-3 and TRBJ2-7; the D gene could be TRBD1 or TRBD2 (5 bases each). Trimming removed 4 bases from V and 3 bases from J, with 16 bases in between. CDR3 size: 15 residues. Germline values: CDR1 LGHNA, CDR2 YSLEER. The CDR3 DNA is TGCGCCAGCAGCCTGGGGGTTGGAGACAGCTACGAGCAGTACTTC. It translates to CASSLGVGDSYEQYF.

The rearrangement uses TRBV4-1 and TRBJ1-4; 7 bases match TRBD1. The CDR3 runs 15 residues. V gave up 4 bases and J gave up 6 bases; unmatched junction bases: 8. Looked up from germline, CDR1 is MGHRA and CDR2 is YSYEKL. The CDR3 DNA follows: TGCGCCAGCAGCCCCAAGACAGGGACTGATGAAAAACTGTTTTTT. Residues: CASSPKTGTDEKLFF.